The rows below give T cell receptor beta chains drawn from one sample of a study of cytomegalovirus exposure and HLA in healthy donors. TCRdb's table, derived via immunoSEQ multiplex PCR, lists solely in-frame clones and lacks some. The table lists roughly 150,000 clones, about 85% of them singletons. Source material: PBMCs. These receptor sequences come from a woman under 30 in good health and CMV-seronegative. Both conserved end residues are part of each CDR3. Fields, in order: D gene, V gene, clone size, J gene, CDR3 protein, CDR3 DNA. A D gene is named only where the DNA matches it firmly. Clone size is shown for a subset of rows, as once, few, many or a class of expanded clone.

d_gene: -; v_gene: TRBV29-1; abundance: few; j_gene: TRBJ2-1; CDR3aa: CSVERRLSSYNEQFF; CDR3nt: TGCAGCGTTGAGCGTAGACTTAGCTCCTACAATGAGCAGTTCTTC
d_gene: -; v_gene: TRBV6-5; abundance: -; j_gene: TRBJ1-1; CDR3aa: CASSYSIGVTEAFF; CDR3nt: TGTGCCAGCAGTTACTCGATAGGGGTCACTGAAGCTTTCTTT
d_gene: -; v_gene: TRBV28; abundance: -; j_gene: TRBJ1-4; CDR3aa: CASTFIWGGSATNEKLFF; CDR3nt: TGTGCCAGCACTTTCATTTGGGGAGGGAGTGCAACTAATGAAAAACTGTTTTTT
d_gene: -; v_gene: TRBV28; abundance: -; j_gene: TRBJ1-2; CDR3aa: CASAGGRGYTF; CDR3nt: TGTGCCAGCGCGGGGGGGCGCGGCTACACCTTC
d_gene: -; v_gene: TRBV29-1; abundance: -; j_gene: TRBJ2-7; CDR3aa: CSVALGGEQYF; CDR3nt: TGCAGCGTCGCCCTTGGAGGGGAGCAGTACTTC
d_gene: -; v_gene: TRBV5-1; abundance: -; j_gene: TRBJ2-3; CDR3aa: CASSPTLGGTDTQYF; CDR3nt: TGCGCCAGCAGCCCGACTCTCGGGGGCACAGATACGCAGTATTTT
d_gene: TRBD1; v_gene: TRBV19; abundance: -; j_gene: TRBJ1-5; CDR3aa: CASSIRDRGSQPQHF; CDR3nt: TGTGCCAGTAGTATACGGGACAGGGGGTCTCAGCCCCAGCATTTT
d_gene: TRBD1; v_gene: TRBV5-1; abundance: -; j_gene: TRBJ2-7; CDR3aa: CASSLEGQGGSEQYF; CDR3nt: TGCGCCAGCAGCTTGGAGGGACAGGGGGGATCCGAGCAGTACTTC
d_gene: TRBD2; v_gene: TRBV6-1; abundance: medium-sized; j_gene: TRBJ2-5; CDR3aa: CASSELAGGQETQYF; CDR3nt: TGTGCCAGCAGTGAACTAGCGGGGGGGCAAGAGACCCAGTACTTC
d_gene: TRBD1; v_gene: TRBV9; abundance: -; j_gene: TRBJ2-3; CDR3aa: CASSVWDRAEDTQYF; CDR3nt: TGTGCCAGCAGCGTATGGGACAGGGCAGAAGATACGCAGTATTTT